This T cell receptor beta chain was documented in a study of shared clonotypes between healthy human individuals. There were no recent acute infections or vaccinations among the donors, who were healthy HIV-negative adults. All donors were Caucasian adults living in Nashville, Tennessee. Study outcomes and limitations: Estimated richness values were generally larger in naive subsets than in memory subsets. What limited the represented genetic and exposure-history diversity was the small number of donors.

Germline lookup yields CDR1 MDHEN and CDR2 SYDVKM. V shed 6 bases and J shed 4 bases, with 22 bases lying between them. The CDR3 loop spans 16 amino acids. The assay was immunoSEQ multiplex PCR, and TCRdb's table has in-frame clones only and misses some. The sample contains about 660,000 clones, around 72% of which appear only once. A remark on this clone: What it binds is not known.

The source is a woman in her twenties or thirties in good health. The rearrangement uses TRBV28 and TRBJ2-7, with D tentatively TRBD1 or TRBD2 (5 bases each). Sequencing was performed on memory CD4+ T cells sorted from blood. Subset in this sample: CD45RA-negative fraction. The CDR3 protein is CASRQSLGPRTYEQYF. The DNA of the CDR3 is TGTGCCAGCAGGCAATCGTTGGGACCGCGGACTTACGAGCAGTACTTC.